These 20 T cell receptor beta chains share one sample of origin, sequenced in a study of blood T cell repertoires in COVID-19. The repertoire was sequenced with immunoSEQ multiplex PCR; TCRdb's copy has only in-frame clones and lacks some. The data hold approximately 110,000 clones, with approximately 81% observed a single time. Sequenced material: peripheral blood. The receptors stem from a man in his forties with acute or convalescent COVID-19.

This chain joins TRBV5-1 and TRBJ1-4; 7 bases map to TRBD1. Germline CDR1 is SGHRS and CDR2 is YFSETQ. The junction had 2 bases not matched to a gene; V was cut back by 3 bases and J by 3 bases. The CDR3 sequence is 14 residues long. The CDR3 is CASSSGTANEKLFF. As DNA, the CDR3 is TGCGCCAGCAGCTCTGGGACAGCTAATGAAAAACTGTTTTTT.

The chain links TRBV6-5 to TRBJ2-7, with 10 nucleotides matching TRBD1. J was trimmed by 0 bases and V by 6 bases; bases with no gene match: 5. The CDR3 is 15 residues long. In germline, CDR1 is MNHEY, CDR2 SVGAGI. In nucleotides, the CDR3 is TGTGCCAGCAGAAGGACAGGGGGTAACTCCTACGAGCAGTACTTC. It encodes CASRRTGGNSYEQYF.

The chain carries TRBV27 and TRBJ2-7; D not resolved. This CDR3 comprises 12 residues. Germline CDR1 MNHEY, CDR2 SMNVEV (reference sequence). With 4 bases removed from V and 3 bases from J, the gap between germline ends came to 7 bases. CDR3 residues: CASSSHSYEQYF. As DNA, the CDR3 is TGTGCCAGCAGTTCACACAGCTACGAGCAGTACTTC.

The gene calls are TRBV3-1 (or the pseudogene TRBV3-2) and TRBJ1-2; D is uncertain. The CDR3 is made up of 15 amino acids. Germline V gene lookup returns CDR1 LGHDT and CDR2 YNNKEL (reference sequence). Trimming pared 2 bases from V and 7 bases from J, leaving 17 bases between. Written as DNA, the CDR3 is TGTGCCAGCAGCCAAACGGCGGGGTCCGGAGCTGGCTACACCTTC. Protein: CASSQTAGSGAGYTF.

This chain joins TRBV18 and TRBJ2-7; TRBD1 matches 10 bases. CDR1 and CDR2 from the germline V gene are KGHSH and LQKENI. Trimming at V came to 4 bases and at J to 3 bases, leaving 3 bases not matched to a gene. CDR3 size: 14 residues. For the CDR3, the DNA is TGTGCCAGCTCACGGGACAGGGGAGACTACGAGCAGTACTTC. It yields the protein CASSRDRGDYEQYF. Combining the CDR3 with reference TRBV18 and TRBJ2-7 gives the whole variable domain NAGVMQNPRHLVRRRGQEARLRCSPMKGHSHVYWYRQLPEEGLKFMVYLQKENIIDESGMPKERFSAEFPKEGPSILRIQQVVRGDSAAYFCASSRDRGDYEQYFGPGTRLTVT.

The rearrangement links TRBV10-2 to TRBJ2-2, with 9 bases lining up with TRBD1. The germline V gene encodes CDR1 WSHSY and CDR2 SAAADI. CDR3 length equals 15 residues. V was clipped by 8 bases and J by 4 bases; unmatched bases: 8. CDR3 coding DNA: TGCGCCAGCCAGAGCCGGGACAGGGCCACCGGGGAGCTGTTTTTT. Translated: CASQSRDRATGELFF.

This chain connects TRBV19 to TRBJ1-1; tentatively, D is TRBD1 (6 bases). Germline CDR1 and CDR2: LNHDA and SQIVND (reference sequence). V lost 3 bases, J lost 5 bases, and 16 bases lay in between. The CDR3 is 15 amino acids. CDR3 nucleotide sequence: TGTGCCAGTAGTATTGGTCCGGCAGGGACAACTGAAGCTTTCTTT. This sequence encodes CASSIGPAGTTEAFF.

This rearrangement joins TRBV7-9 to TRBJ1-1, with a tentative D call TRBD1 (5 bases). Per germline, CDR1 SEHNR and CDR2 FQNEAQ (reference sequence). The CDR3 has 13 residues. V was pared by 3 bases and J by 5 bases, with 10 bases between. This CDR3 is CASSFHGGTEAFF. CDR3 DNA: TGTGCCAGCAGCTTTCACGGGGGGACTGAAGCTTTCTTT.

The genes are TRBV14 and TRBJ1-2; D possibly corresponds to TRBD1 (5 bases). Between the trimmed V and J ends, which lost 1 base and 8 bases, there was a span of 11 bases. This CDR3 region has 13 residues. CDR1 and CDR2 (germline): SGHDN, FVKESK. This CDR3 is CASSQVGLSGYTF. CDR3 DNA sequence: TGTGCCAGCAGCCAAGTGGGACTGAGCGGCTACACCTTC.

Comment on this clone: The sample holds other DNA sequences that translate to the same CDR3. The chain couples TRBV10-3 to TRBJ2-7; unclear D gene. With 2 bases removed from V and 0 bases from J, the gap between germline ends came to 5 bases. Germline CDR1 is ENHRY and CDR2 is SYGVKD. The CDR3 totals 13 residues. The chain's CDR3 is CAISEPGSYEQYF. Here the CDR3 DNA reads TGTGCCATCAGTGAGCCCGGCTCCTACGAGCAGTACTTC.

CDR3 coding DNA: TGCGCCAGCAGCCATGCCGAGGGACAGGGATTCTACGAGCAGTACTTC. It codes for CASSHAEGQGFYEQYF. This chain uses TRBV4-1 with TRBJ2-7; 9 bases match TRBD1. The V gene end was trimmed by 3 bases and the J gene end by 3 bases; junction bases not matched to a gene: 9. CDR1 and CDR2 (germline): MGHRA, YSYEKL. The CDR3 loop spans 16 amino acids.

The chain uses TRBV5-8 and TRBJ2-7, with TRBD1 as a possible D gene (6 bases). The CDR3 runs 14 residues. In germline, CDR1 is SGHTS, CDR2 YDEGEE. V shed 0 bases and J shed 2 bases, with 9 bases lying between them. Here the CDR3 DNA reads TGTGCCAGCAGCTTGGGGACAGACACCTACGAGCAGTACTTC. Protein product: CASSLGTDTYEQYF.

The chain couples TRBV10-3 to TRBJ2-7; D gene unclear. This CDR3 has 11 residues. V shed 8 bases and J shed 4 bases, with 9 bases lying between them. From germline, CDR1 is ENHRY and CDR2 SYGVKD. The chain's CDR3 is CAIRFRYEQYF. Written as DNA, the CDR3 is TGTGCCATCCGATTTCGGTACGAGCAGTACTTC.

In this sample, this clone turned up a few times. This rearrangement joins TRBV10-3 to TRBJ1-1; D not certain. Trimming stripped 6 bases from V and 5 bases from J, with 22 bases between. The CDR3 is 16 residues long. From germline, CDR1 is ENHRY and CDR2 SYGVKD. The CDR3 DNA reads TGTGCCATCAGCGTAGGCTACGGCCAGGAGGAGACTGAAGCTTTCTTT. It translates to CAISVGYGQEETEAFF.

This clone was recorded a few times. Other DNA sequences in this sample translate to the same CDR3. The chain has TRBV5-1 and TRBJ2-1; TRBD2 aligns across 10 bases. There are 15 residues in the CDR3. V trimming: 0 bases; J trimming: 5 bases; junction bases outside the gene matches: 2. CDR1 and CDR2 from the germline V gene are SGHRS and YFSETQ. The CDR3 DNA reads TGCGCCAGCAGCTTGGATCTAGCGGGGGACAATGAGCAGTTCTTC. Its translation is CASSLDLAGDNEQFF.

The chain employs TRBV4-1 and TRBJ2-1; 11 nucleotides line up with TRBD2. This CDR3 has 16 residues. V dropped 3 bases and J dropped 6; count of bases not matched to a gene: 7. The V gene's germline CDR1 is MGHRA and CDR2 YSYEKL. DNA of the CDR3: TGCGCCAGCAGCCAGCCCCGTAGCGGGGGGGCCAATGAGCAGTTCTTC. This sequence encodes CASSQPRSGGANEQFF.

The rearrangement links TRBV12-5 to TRBJ2-7, with D uncertain. Germline assignment: CDR1 LGHNT and CDR2 FRNRAP. The CDR3 runs to 17 residues. The V end was cut by 0 bases, the J end by 3 bases, with 18 bases between. The CDR3 sequence: CASGLVLDAVTSYEQYF. The CDR3 DNA sequence: TGTGCTAGTGGTTTGGTACTCGATGCGGTGACGAGCTACGAGCAGTACTTC. Complete variable domain (other parts from reference TRBV12-5 and TRBJ2-7): DARVTQTPRHKVTEMGQEVTMRCQPILGHNTVFWYRQTMMQGLELLAYFRNRAPLDDSGMPKDRFSAEMPDATLATLKIQPSEPRDSAVYFCASGLVLDAVTSYEQYFGPGTRLTVT.

The rearrangement links TRBV29-1 to TRBJ1-2; D not certain. The ends were cut back, 3 bases at V and 13 bases at J, with 15 bases in the middle. Germline V CDR1 and CDR2: SQVTM, ANQGSEA. The CDR3 is 11 residues long. For the CDR3, the DNA is TGCAGCGTTGATGAAAGCGACTTCGCCACCTTC. Protein product: CSVDESDFATF.

The chain uses TRBV19 and TRBJ1-1, with D uncertain. From germline, CDR1 is LNHDA and CDR2 SQIVND (reference sequence). The CDR3 is made up of 13 amino acids. V was trimmed by 1 base and J by 5 bases, leaving 8 bases between them. The chain's CDR3 is CASSIGSRTEAFF. As DNA, the CDR3 is TGTGCCAGTAGTATAGGGTCACGGACTGAAGCTTTCTTT.

The chain uses TRBV9 and TRBJ1-3; D is undetermined. This CDR3 region has 14 residues. The germline V gene encodes CDR1 SGDLS and CDR2 YYNGEE. V lost 3 bases, J lost 0 bases, and 7 bases lay in between. CDR3 bases: TGTGCCAGCAGCGGAGGATACTCTGGAAACACCATATATTTT. This encodes CASSGGYSGNTIYF.